This TCR beta chain was sequenced for a study of T-cell reconstitution after alpha-beta-depleted transplantation in children. In its sample, this clonotype was seen a few times. Preparation of the TCRbeta library was carried out with unique molecular identifiers. TCRdb reprocessed the PCR reads via MiXCR and lists one record per CDR3 protein. Here the sample spans over 200,000 distinct CDR3 sequences, 8.5% to 10% being singletons. V lost 7 bases and J lost 0, with 16 bases in between. The CDR3 length is 17 residues. CDR1 and CDR2 from the germline V gene are LGHNT and FRNRAP. The sequence was obtained from a human donor who donated a stem cell graft to a child with acute lymphoblastic leukemia. The sequenced sample was PBMCs from the stem cell graft donor, obtained from the stem cell graft. V usage is TRBV12-5 and J usage is TRBJ1-6; D may be TRBD1 (5 bases). The CDR3 loop reads CASALGQLSSYNSPLHF. CDR3 bases: TGTGCTAGTGCCTTGGGGCAGCTAAGCTCCTATAATTCACCCCTCCACTTT.